The 7 T cell receptor beta chains below come from one sample, sequenced in a study of blood T cell repertoires in COVID-19. Clones were sequenced by immunoSEQ multiplex PCR, and TCRdb holds only the in-frame ones, with some missing. The profile shows approximately 150,000 clones, around 84% of them singletons. The specimen sequenced was peripheral blood. These TCRs come from a man in his forties or fifties with acute or convalescent COVID-19.

V gene TRBV3-1 (or the pseudogene TRBV3-2) combines with J gene TRBJ2-5, with TRBD2 matching 11 bases. Trimming cost V 3 bases and J 5 bases; bases outside gene matches: 5. The CDR3 totals 15 residues. The germline CDR1 and CDR2 sequences are LGHDT and YNNKEL (reference sequence). CDR3 loop: CASSQSSGGLETQYF. DNA of the CDR3: TGTGCCAGCAGCCAGTCTAGCGGGGGGTTGGAGACCCAGTACTTC.

The chain links TRBV19 to TRBJ1-5; no firm D call. CDR1 is LNHDA and CDR2 is SQIVND in the germline V gene (reference sequence). Trimming cost V 0 bases and J 9 bases, with 9 bases left between them. The CDR3 has 13 residues. CDR3 sequence reads: CASSIDLAGPQHF. In DNA, the CDR3 is TGTGCCAGTAGTATAGATCTTGCAGGGCCCCAGCATTTT.

This sequence joins TRBV5-4 and TRBJ2-1, with a weak D call TRBD1 (6 bases). Germline loops: CDR1 SGHNT, CDR2 YYREEE (reference sequence). The V end was cut by 0 bases, the J end by 6 bases, with 13 bases between. This CDR3 comprises 15 residues. DNA of the CDR3: TGTGCCAGCAGCTTGGGAGGACAGACCCCCAATGAGCAGTTCTTC. It specifies CASSLGGQTPNEQFF.

The genes are TRBV6-4 and TRBJ1-2; D is unresolved. The germline V and J ends were trimmed by 4 bases and 7 bases, with 7 bases remaining between them. Germline lookup yields CDR1 MRHNA and CDR2 SNTAGT. CDR3 size: 11 residues. CDR3 residues: CASSGVFGYTF. CDR3 DNA: TGTGCCAGCAGTGGAGTTTTTGGCTACACCTTC.

The gene calls are TRBV4-2 and TRBJ1-2; no clear D gene. V lost 3 bases to trimming and J lost 5 bases, with 10 bases between them. The germline V gene has CDR1 LGHNA and CDR2 YNFKEQ. The CDR3 is 13 amino acids. CDR3 nucleotide sequence: TGTGCCAGCAGCCAGGAATCCGGGTATGGCTACACCTTC. Protein sequence: CASSQESGYGYTF.

The chain is built from TRBV10-3 and TRBJ1-2; the match to TRBD1 covers 8 bases. The V gene end was trimmed by 6 bases and the J gene end by 9 bases; junction bases not matched to a gene: 15. CDR1 ENHRY and CDR2 SYGVKD come from the germline V gene. The CDR3 is 15 residues long. Written as DNA, the CDR3 is TGTGCCATCAGCAGTAACAGGGGGAGGCCCTGGAGCTACACCTTC. It yields the protein CAISSNRGRPWSYTF.

The rearrangement links TRBV6-2 or TRBV6-3 to TRBJ2-1; D might be TRBD2 (6 bases). CDR1 and CDR2 from the germline V gene are MNHEY and SVGEGT. The CDR3 has 15 residues. With 0 bases removed from V and 5 bases from J, the gap between germline ends came to 11 bases. The CDR3 sequence: CASSYSPSAHNEQFF. The CDR3 bases are TGTGCCAGCAGTTACTCGCCTAGCGCCCACAATGAGCAGTTCTTC.